This is a list of T cell receptor beta chains from one sample in a study of identical twins. TCRdb processed the 5' RACE reads anew with MiXCR; each CDR3 protein has one entry. The sample includes hundreds of thousands of distinct CDR3 sequences, 15% to 20% of them seen just once. These same records also appear under a second study, on T cells expressing NK-cell markers.

Sequencing was performed on PBMCs. The receptors come from a woman between 18 and 30 years old in good health. Each CDR3 is given with its conserved first and last residue. D genes are given only for firm matches. Not all rows give a size; the values are once, few, many and, for expanded clones, a class.

CDR3 | DNA | V | size | J | D
CASSPGAPRNSPLHF | TGTGCCAGCAGCCCGGGGGCGCCCCGTAATTCACCCCTCCACTTT | TRBV6-1 | many | TRBJ1-6 | .
CASRRQGVDEKLFF | TGTGCCAGCAGAAGACAGGGAGTGGATGAAAAACTGTTTTTT | TRBV2 | . | TRBJ1-4 | TRBD1
CSARPPSAGELFF | TGCAGTGCTAGACCGCCGAGCGCCGGGGAGCTGTTTTTT | TRBV20-1 | . | TRBJ2-2 | .
CASSLTVGTFLPGYTF | TGTGCCAGCAGCCTCACTGTTGGAACATTTCTCCCTGGCTACACCTTC | TRBV27 | . | TRBJ1-2 | .
CASSNRADRTDTQYF | TGCGCCAGCAGCAATAGGGCTGATCGCACAGATACGCAGTATTTT | TRBV4-3 | . | TRBJ2-3 | .
CASKLQGAEDTQYF | TGCGCCAGCAAGCTCCAGGGGGCGGAAGATACGCAGTATTTT | TRBV5-1 | . | TRBJ2-3 | TRBD1
CASSNRDRGNTEAFF | TGCGCCAGCAGCAACCGGGACAGGGGAAACACTGAAGCTTTCTTT | TRBV5-1 | few | TRBJ1-1 | TRBD1
CASSPLSGRPNYGYTF | TGTGCCAGCAGCCCCCTGAGCGGCCGACCCAACTATGGCTACACCTTC | TRBV7-2 | many | TRBJ1-2 | .
CATSSRGAAHHEQYF | TGTGCCACCAGCAGCCGGGGGGCGGCCCACCACGAGCAGTACTTC | TRBV15 | . | TRBJ2-7 | .
CASSDQQGSTGELFF | TGTGCCAGCAGTGACCAACAGGGAAGTACCGGGGAGCTGTTTTTT | TRBV6-2/TRBV6-3 | . | TRBJ2-2 | .
CASSFLTAVGTASYEQYF | TGTGCCAGCAGCTTCTTAACCGCTGTCGGGACGGCTTCCTACGAGCAGTACTTC | TRBV7-8 | few | TRBJ2-7 | .
CASSYLGRRGHEQFF | TGTGCCAGCAGTTACCTGGGACGGAGAGGCCATGAGCAGTTCTTC | TRBV6-5 | . | TRBJ2-1 | .
CASSTPPGFRETQYF | TGTGCCAGCAGTACCCCTCCGGGATTCCGAGAGACCCAGTACTTC | TRBV2 | . | TRBJ2-5 | .
CASSLVSSTSGSTDTQYF | TGTGCCAGCAGCTTAGTCTCGAGTACTAGCGGAAGCACAGATACGCAGTATTTT | TRBV11-2 | . | TRBJ2-3 | TRBD2
CASSLGSGATANEKLFF | TGTGCCAGCAGCTTAGGGTCGGGAGCTACCGCTAATGAAAAACTGTTTTTT | TRBV7-9 | few | TRBJ1-4 | .
CASRIQGNQETQYF | TGTGCCAGCAGAATACAGGGAAACCAAGAGACCCAGTACTTC | TRBV7-9 | few | TRBJ2-5 | .
CASSLERGAEDGETQYF | TGTGCCAGCAGTTTGGAGCGGGGGGCCGAAGACGGGGAGACCCAGTACTTC | TRBV12-3/TRBV12-4 | . | TRBJ2-5 | TRBD2
CASSFKGRNQPQHF | TGTGCCAGCAGTTTCAAGGGGCGCAATCAGCCCCAGCATTTT | TRBV12-3/TRBV12-4 | many | TRBJ1-5 | .
CSARGPGNTIYF | TGCAGTGCTAGGGGGCCCGGAAACACCATATATTTT | TRBV20-1 | . | TRBJ1-3 | .
CSALIAGATDTQYF | TGCAGTGCCCTAATAGCGGGAGCCACAGATACGCAGTATTTT | TRBV20-1 | . | TRBJ2-3 | TRBD2
CASSGTSSGELFF | TGCGCCAGCAGTGGGACTAGCAGCGGGGAGCTGTTTTTT | TRBV10-1 | . | TRBJ2-2 | TRBD2
CASSLRDFPYEQYF | TGTGCCAGCAGCCTAAGGGATTTCCCCTACGAGCAGTACTTC | TRBV12-3/TRBV12-4 | . | TRBJ2-7 | .
CASSTQPTGDNYGYTF | TGTGCCAGCAGTACCCAACCTACAGGGGATAACTATGGCTACACCTTC | TRBV2 | few | TRBJ1-2 | TRBD1
CSARESGRTDTQYF | TGCAGTGCTAGAGAGTCAGGGAGGACAGATACGCAGTATTTT | TRBV20-1 | few | TRBJ2-3 | .
CASSEGVQLDEQYF | TGTGCCAGCAGCGAGGGGGTCCAGCTAGACGAGCAGTACTTC | TRBV9 | few | TRBJ2-7 | .
CASSPSDRGPYEQYF | TGTGCCAGCAGTCCCTCGGACAGGGGACCCTACGAGCAGTACTTC | TRBV27 | . | TRBJ2-7 | TRBD1
CSASTDPNNEQFF | TGCAGTGCTAGTACAGACCCTAACAATGAGCAGTTCTTC | TRBV20-1 | . | TRBJ2-1 | .
CASSLESSEAFF | TGTGCCAGCAGCTTAGAAAGTTCTGAAGCTTTCTTT | TRBV7-9 | few | TRBJ1-1 | .
CASMRGSNTGELFF | TGTGCCAGCATGCGCGGATCGAACACCGGGGAGCTGTTTTTT | TRBV6-1 | few | TRBJ2-2 | .
CASSPATGSDTEAFF | TGTGCCAGCAGCCCGGCGACAGGGTCGGACACTGAAGCTTTCTTT | TRBV5-5 | few | TRBJ1-1 | TRBD1
CASTGTSGGSYEQYF | TGTGCCAGCACCGGGACTAGCGGGGGGTCCTACGAGCAGTACTTC | TRBV6-1 | . | TRBJ2-7 | TRBD2
CASSSGQGKGETQYF | TGTGCCAGCAGCTCGGGACAGGGAAAAGGAGAGACCCAGTACTTC | TRBV7-3 | few | TRBJ2-5 | TRBD1
CSAVKTSGGVLIEQYF | TGCAGTGCTGTCAAAACTAGCGGGGGGGTTTTAATCGAGCAGTACTTC | TRBV20-1 | . | TRBJ2-7 | TRBD2
CASSLFGLAGDNEQFF | TGTGCCAGCAGTTTATTCGGACTAGCGGGGGACAATGAGCAGTTCTTC | TRBV27 | . | TRBJ2-1 | TRBD2
CASRTHSTYEQYF | TGTGCCAGCAGAACCCATTCCACATACGAGCAGTACTTC | TRBV12-3/TRBV12-4 | . | TRBJ2-7 | .
CASSEAGGGANVLTF | TGTGCCAGCAGCGAAGCGGGAGGTGGGGCCAACGTCCTGACTTTC | TRBV6-1 | . | TRBJ2-6 | TRBD2
CASSLGTENSYEQYF | TGTGCCAGCAGTTTAGGAACGGAAAACTCCTACGAGCAGTACTTC | TRBV27 | few | TRBJ2-7 | .
CSAIAGTGGSYEQYF | TGCAGTGCTATAGCCGGGACAGGGGGCTCCTACGAGCAGTACTTC | TRBV20-1 | few | TRBJ2-7 | TRBD1